This entry features one T cell receptor beta chain sequence. The data were produced by immunoSEQ multiplex PCR, yet TCRdb's version contains in-frame clones alone and is incomplete. The sample includes under 15,000 clones, approximately 70% of them seen just once. This sample stems from a study of T cells after somatic rescue of genetic block. Sequencing input: peripheral blood mononuclear cells (PBMCs). This TCR was recovered from a boy younger than 18.

CDR3 in amino acids: CASSFRDRGPVDTEAFF. CDR3 DNA: TGTGCCAGCAGCTTCCGGGACAGGGGGCCGGTGGACACTGAAGCTTTCTTT. J is TRBJ1-1 and V is TRBV11-3; 12 bases line up with TRBD1. Germline trimming cut 3 bases from V and 3 bases from J; bases unmatched to any gene: 8. Germline loops: CDR1 SGHNT, CDR2 YENEEA. There are 17 residues in the CDR3.